This TCR beta chain is from a study of cytomegalovirus exposure and HLA in healthy donors. Findings and caveats of the study: As immune exposure information, only CMV serostatus was available. A few of the chains that were CMV-associated were confirmed in vitro to be specific for CMV antigens.

This clone was counted between two and nine times. Its antigen is not identified. Unrecorded immune exposures were likely, despite nominal health at sampling. PCR involved 60 Vbeta and 13 Jbeta primers. Per the study methods: Counted up in a later analysis, unique TCR beta chains came to about 83 million, with about 9.9 million shared. Clones were read by immunoSEQ multiplex PCR, and TCRdb kept only the in-frame ones, dropping some. From that table come the V and J calls and clone size; the DNA was used to work out D and trimming. The sample consists of around 130,000 clones, roughly two thirds of them appearing once. This CDR3 spans 16 amino acids. Per the germline V gene, CDR1 is SGHVS and CDR2 is FNYEAQ. After removal of 5 bases from V and 6 bases from J, the junction contained 13 bases not matched to a gene.

This clonotype originated in a man younger than 40 in good health and CMV-seropositive. Sequenced: PBMCs. This chain joins TRBV7-6 and TRBJ2-1; 7 bases line up with TRBD2. The CDR3 is CASSPVAGLSGNEQFF. CDR3 sequence (DNA): TGTGCCAGCAGCCCCGTAGCGGGTCTCAGTGGCAATGAGCAGTTCTTC.